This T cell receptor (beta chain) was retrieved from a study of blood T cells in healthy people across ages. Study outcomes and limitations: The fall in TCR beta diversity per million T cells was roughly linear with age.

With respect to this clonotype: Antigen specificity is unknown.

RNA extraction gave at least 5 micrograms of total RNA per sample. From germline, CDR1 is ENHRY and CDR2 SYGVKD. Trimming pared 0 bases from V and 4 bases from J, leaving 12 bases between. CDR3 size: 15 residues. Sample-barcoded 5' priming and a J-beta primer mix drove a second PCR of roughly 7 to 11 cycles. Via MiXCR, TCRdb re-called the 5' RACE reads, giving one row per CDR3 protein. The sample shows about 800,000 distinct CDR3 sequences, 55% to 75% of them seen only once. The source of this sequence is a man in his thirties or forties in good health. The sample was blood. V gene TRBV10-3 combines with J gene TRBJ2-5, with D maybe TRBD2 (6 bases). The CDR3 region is CAISESGLPVETQYF. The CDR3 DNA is TGTGCCATCAGTGAGTCGGGACTCCCCGTAGAGACCCAGTACTTC.